What follows are 9 T cell receptor beta chains derived from one specimen sequenced in a study of T cell changes during pregnancy in multiple sclerosis. Sequenced by immunoSEQ multiplex PCR; TCRdb stores in-frame clones only, minus some. The sample carries tens of thousands of clones, 75% to 95% recorded once. This sample comprised CD4+ T cells from peripheral blood mononuclear cells, obtained before pregnancy. These receptors were taken from a female donor with multiple sclerosis, enrolled in a pregnancy study.

For the CDR3, the DNA is TGTGCCAGCAGCCCAAATCTGAACACTGAAGCTTTCTTT. Its protein product is CASSPNLNTEAFF. The chain joins TRBV11-3 to TRBJ1-1; D is uncertain. The length of the CDR3 is 13 residues. Trimming took 5 bases from V and 0 from J, leaving 7 bases between them. Germline V gene sequence: CDR1 SGHNT, CDR2 YENEEA.

The chain links TRBV6-1 to TRBJ1-2; D might be TRBD1 (6 bases). Germline V gene lookup returns CDR1 MNHNS and CDR2 SASEGT. The ends were cut back, 7 bases at V and 6 bases at J, with 15 bases in the middle. This CDR3 has 13 residues. The CDR3 loop reads CASNRDKSDGYTF. DNA of the CDR3: TGTGCCAGCAATCGGGACAAAAGCGATGGCTACACCTTC.

The chain employs TRBV25-1 and TRBJ1-4; 9 positions agree with TRBD1. The length of the CDR3 is 17 residues. Germline lookup yields CDR1 MGHDK and CDR2 SYGVNS. V shed 3 bases, J shed 7 bases, and the junction held 12 bases outside the gene matches. The CDR3 protein is CASSDPPNRGRFEKLFF. The CDR3 bases are TGTGCCAGCAGTGACCCACCGAACAGGGGGCGGTTTGAAAAACTGTTTTTT.

V and J are TRBV2 and TRBJ2-7; 7 bases are shared with TRBD1. CDR1 is SNHLY and CDR2 is FYNNEI in the germline V gene. The ends lost 5 bases at V and 0 bases at J; junction bases unmatched: 13. The CDR3 is made up of 17 amino acids. In DNA, the CDR3 is TGTGCCAGCAGTTCTGACAGGGCTGGCGCGAGCTCCTACGAGCAGTACTTC. Translating it yields CASSSDRAGASSYEQYF.

V is TRBV5-5 and J is TRBJ1-3; 8 bases agree with TRBD1. Germline CDR1 SGHKS, CDR2 YYEKEE (reference sequence). The J segment lost 0 bases and the V segment lost 4 bases, leaving 3 bases of the junction unmatched. This CDR3 region has 15 residues. The CDR3 coding sequence is TGTGCCAGCAGCCTGGACAGGGTCTCTGGAAACACCATATATTTT. Protein: CASSLDRVSGNTIYF.

The V call is TRBV10-3, the J call TRBJ1-1; 7 positions match TRBD1. Per the germline V gene, CDR1 is ENHRY and CDR2 is SYGVKD. The length of the CDR3 is 15 residues. Trimming cost V 2 bases and J 4 bases; bases outside gene matches: 7. CDR3 sequence reads: CAISEGWTGSTEAFF. CDR3 sequence (DNA): TGTGCCATCAGTGAGGGGTGGACAGGTTCCACTGAAGCTTTCTTT.

The chain uses TRBV29-1 and TRBJ1-4; tentative D call: TRBD1 (6 bases). CDR3 length: 13 amino acids. CDR1 and CDR2 from the germline V gene are SQVTM and ANQGSEA. Trimming took off 4 bases at V and 3 bases at J, with 9 bases between the two ends. The CDR3 loop reads CSVAGTPNEKLFF. The CDR3 DNA reads as TGCAGCGTTGCTGGGACACCTAATGAAAAACTGTTTTTT.

The V and J genes are TRBV16 and TRBJ2-5; 9 bases fit TRBD2. V trimming: 1 base; J trimming: 3 bases; junction bases outside the gene matches: 3. The CDR3 has 15 amino acids. Germline V gene sequence: CDR1 KGHSY, CDR2 FQNENV. CDR3 region: CASSQLRGREETQYF. The DNA for the CDR3 is TGTGCCAGCAGCCAATTACGCGGGAGGGAAGAGACCCAGTACTTC.

This clone was seen just once. This rearrangement joins TRBV2 to TRBJ1-1; tentative D call: TRBD1 (5 bases). V lost 7 bases and J lost 2, with 17 bases in between. The germline V gene encodes CDR1 SNHLY and CDR2 FYNNEI. The CDR3 sequence is 15 residues long. CDR3 sequence: CASMATGGLNTEAFF. The CDR3, as DNA: TGTGCCAGCATGGCTACGGGGGGTTTAAACACTGAAGCTTTCTTT.